This T cell receptor (beta chain) was documented in a study of T cell responses to AZD1222 COVID-19 vaccine. Study observations and caveats: Vaccine-related CD4 TCRs covered spike, predominating at 160-218 and 743-854. Donors were chiefly white British, with a greater number of females, and clonal diversity was perhaps underestimated. Reports indicate that nearly half of spike-specific TCRs are directed at unmutated variant regions.

In its sample, this clone was seen a few times. Its antigen is still unknown. Profiled with immunoSEQ multiplex PCR; TCRdb holds only in-frame clones, not every one. The profile covers about 120,000 clones, with around 87% appearing a single time and over 9.5% taken by the ten largest. Trimming removed 5 bases from V and 0 bases from J, with 19 bases in between. Germline CDR1 and CDR2: SGHDN and FVKESK. This CDR3 contains 17 residues. This chain connects TRBV14 to TRBJ1-2, with a tentative D call TRBD1 (5 bases). This specimen was peripheral blood, taken on day 0 of AZD1222 vaccination. This TCR was recovered from an adult in good health. The CDR3 DNA sequence: TGTGCCAGCAGCGCCTACAAAGGGGAGGGTACTAACTATGGCTACACCTTC. Translation gives CASSAYKGEGTNYGYTF.